This T cell receptor beta chain was recovered during a study of blood T cell repertoires in COVID-19. In the source study's methods: Quantification of nucleated cells was approximated via reference gene primer amplification. Repertoires were generated with immunoSEQ multiplex PCR, while TCRdb's copy carries only in-frame clones and drops some. The DNA gave D and trimming, while V, J and clone size come from that table. The profile shows roughly 240,000 clones, approximately 90% of them singletons. CDR1 is LGHDT, CDR2 YNNKEL, per germline (reference sequence). V dropped 0 bases and J dropped 10 bases, with 11 bases sitting between them. The CDR3 has 13 residues.

Sequencing was performed on PBMCs or T cells enriched from blood (not recorded which). The chain links TRBV3-1 (or the pseudogene TRBV3-2) to TRBJ2-3, with unresolved D. The TCR comes from a middle-aged woman with acute COVID-19. CDR3 DNA sequence: TGTGCCAGCAGCCAAGATCCCCGCCCAGCGCAGTATTTT. Protein product: CASSQDPRPAQYF.